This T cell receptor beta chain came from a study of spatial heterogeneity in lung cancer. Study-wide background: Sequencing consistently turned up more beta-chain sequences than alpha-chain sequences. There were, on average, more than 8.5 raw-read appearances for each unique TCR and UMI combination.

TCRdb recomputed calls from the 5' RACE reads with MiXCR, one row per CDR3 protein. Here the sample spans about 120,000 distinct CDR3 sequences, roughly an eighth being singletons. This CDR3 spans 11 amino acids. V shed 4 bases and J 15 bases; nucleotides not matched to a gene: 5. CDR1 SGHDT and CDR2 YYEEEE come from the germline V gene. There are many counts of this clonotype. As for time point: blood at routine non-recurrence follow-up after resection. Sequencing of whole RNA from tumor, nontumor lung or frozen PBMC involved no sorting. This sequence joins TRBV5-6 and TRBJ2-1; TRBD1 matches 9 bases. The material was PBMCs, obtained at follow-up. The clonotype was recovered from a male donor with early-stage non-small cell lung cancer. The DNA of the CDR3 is TGTGCCAGCAGCAGAGGACAGGGGCCGTTCTTC. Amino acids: CASSRGQGPFF.